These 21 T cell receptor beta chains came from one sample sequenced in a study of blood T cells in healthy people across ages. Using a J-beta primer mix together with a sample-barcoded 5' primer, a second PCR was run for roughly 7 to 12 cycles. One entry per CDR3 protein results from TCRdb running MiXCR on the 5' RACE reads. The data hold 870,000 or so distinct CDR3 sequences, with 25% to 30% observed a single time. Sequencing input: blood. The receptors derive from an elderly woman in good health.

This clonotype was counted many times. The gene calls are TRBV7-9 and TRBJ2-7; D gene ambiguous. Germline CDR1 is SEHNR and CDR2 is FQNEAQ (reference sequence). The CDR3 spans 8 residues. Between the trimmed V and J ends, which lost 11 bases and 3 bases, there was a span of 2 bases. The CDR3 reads CARYEQYF. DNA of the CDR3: TGTGCCCGCTACGAGCAGTACTTC.

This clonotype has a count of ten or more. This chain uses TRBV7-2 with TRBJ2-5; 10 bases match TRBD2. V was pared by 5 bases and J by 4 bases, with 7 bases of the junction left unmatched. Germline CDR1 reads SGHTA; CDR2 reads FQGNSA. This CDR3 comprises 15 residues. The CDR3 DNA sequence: TGTGCCAGCAGCACTAGCGGGGTTAGAGGAGAGACCCAGTACTTC. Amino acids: CASSTSGVRGETQYF.

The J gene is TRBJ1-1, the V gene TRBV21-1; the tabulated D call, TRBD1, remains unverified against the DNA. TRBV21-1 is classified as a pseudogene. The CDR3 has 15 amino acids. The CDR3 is CASSKEGGGYTEAFF. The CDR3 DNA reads TGTGCCAGCAGCAAAGAAGGGGGCGGGTACACTGAAGCTTTCTTT.

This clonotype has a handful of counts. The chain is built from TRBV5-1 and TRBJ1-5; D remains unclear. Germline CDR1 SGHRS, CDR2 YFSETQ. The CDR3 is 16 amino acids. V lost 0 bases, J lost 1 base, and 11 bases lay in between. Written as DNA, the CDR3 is TGCGCCAGCAGCTTGGGCCCGCGGGAGAGCAATCAGCCCCAGCATTTT. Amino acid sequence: CASSLGPRESNQPQHF.

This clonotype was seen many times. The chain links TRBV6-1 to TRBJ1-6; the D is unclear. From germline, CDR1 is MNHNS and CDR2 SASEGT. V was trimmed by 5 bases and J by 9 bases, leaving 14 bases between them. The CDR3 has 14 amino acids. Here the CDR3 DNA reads TGTGCCAGCAGTTGGTCCGACGACGGTTCACCCCTCCACTTT. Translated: CASSWSDDGSPLHF.

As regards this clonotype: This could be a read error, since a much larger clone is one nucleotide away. CDR3 protein: CASSPQGRDGYTF. Here the CDR3 DNA reads TGTGCCAGCAGTCCCCAGGGGCGAGATGGCTACACCTTC. The chain links TRBV12-3 or TRBV12-4 to TRBJ1-2, with D possibly TRBD1 on 6 matching bases. This CDR3 spans 13 amino acids. The V end was cut by 5 bases, the J end by 6 bases, with 13 bases between.

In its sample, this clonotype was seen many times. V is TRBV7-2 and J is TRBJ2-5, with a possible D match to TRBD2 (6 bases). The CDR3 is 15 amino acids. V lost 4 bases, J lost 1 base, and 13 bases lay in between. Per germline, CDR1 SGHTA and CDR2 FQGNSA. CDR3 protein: CASSSARGTQETQYF. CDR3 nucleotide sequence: TGTGCCAGCAGCTCAGCCCGGGGGACCCAAGAGACCCAGTACTTC.

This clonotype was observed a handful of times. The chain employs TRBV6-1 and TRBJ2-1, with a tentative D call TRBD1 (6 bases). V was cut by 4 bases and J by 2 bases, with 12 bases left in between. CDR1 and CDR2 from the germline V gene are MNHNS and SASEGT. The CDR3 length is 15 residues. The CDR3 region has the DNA TGTGCCAGCAGTGTAACAGGGCTCCCCTACAATGAGCAGTTCTTC. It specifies CASSVTGLPYNEQFF.

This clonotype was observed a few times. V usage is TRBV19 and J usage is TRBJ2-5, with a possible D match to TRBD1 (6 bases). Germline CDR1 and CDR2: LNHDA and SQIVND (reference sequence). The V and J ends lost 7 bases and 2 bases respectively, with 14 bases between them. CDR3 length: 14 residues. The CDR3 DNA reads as TGTGCCAGTAAGGACAGAAAGACTCAAGAGACCCAGTACTTC. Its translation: CASKDRKTQETQYF.

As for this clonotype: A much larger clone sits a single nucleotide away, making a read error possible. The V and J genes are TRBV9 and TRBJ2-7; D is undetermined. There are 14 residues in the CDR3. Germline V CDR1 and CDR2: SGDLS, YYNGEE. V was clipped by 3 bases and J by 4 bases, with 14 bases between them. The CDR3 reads CASSGEPVGYEQYF. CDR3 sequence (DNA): TGTGCCAGCAGCGGAGAACCAGTCGGGTACGAGCAGTACTTC.

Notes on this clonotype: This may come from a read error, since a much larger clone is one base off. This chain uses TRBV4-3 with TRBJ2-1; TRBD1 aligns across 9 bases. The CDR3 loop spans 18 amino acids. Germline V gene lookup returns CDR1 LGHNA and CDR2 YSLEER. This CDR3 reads CASSQEAFWTGAYNEPFF. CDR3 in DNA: TGCGCCAGCAGCCAAGAGGCTTTCTGGACAGGGGCTTACAATGAGCCGTTCTTC.

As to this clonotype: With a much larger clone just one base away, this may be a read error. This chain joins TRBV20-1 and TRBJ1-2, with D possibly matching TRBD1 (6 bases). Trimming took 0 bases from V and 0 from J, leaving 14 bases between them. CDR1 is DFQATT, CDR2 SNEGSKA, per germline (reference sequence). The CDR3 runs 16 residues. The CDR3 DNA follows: TGCAGTGCTAGAGATGGGAGGGGGAGCCCTAACTATGGCTACACCTTC. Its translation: CSARDGRGSPNYGYTF.

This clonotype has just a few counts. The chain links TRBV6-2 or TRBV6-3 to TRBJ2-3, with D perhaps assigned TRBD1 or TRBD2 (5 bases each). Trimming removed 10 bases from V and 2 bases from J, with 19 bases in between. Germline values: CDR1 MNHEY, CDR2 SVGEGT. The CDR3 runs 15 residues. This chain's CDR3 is CATQRGAASTDTQYF. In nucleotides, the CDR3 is TGTGCCACCCAGAGGGGAGCGGCCTCCACAGATACGCAGTATTTT.

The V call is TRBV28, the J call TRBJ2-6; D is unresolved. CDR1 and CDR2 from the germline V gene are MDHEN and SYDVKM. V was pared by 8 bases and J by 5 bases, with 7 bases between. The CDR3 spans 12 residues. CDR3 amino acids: CASEERANVLTF. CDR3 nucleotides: TGTGCCAGCGAAGAACGGGCCAACGTCCTGACTTTC. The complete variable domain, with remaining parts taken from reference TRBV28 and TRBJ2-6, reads DVKVTQSSRYLVKRTGEKVFLECVQDMDHENMFWYRQDPGLGLRLIYFSYDVKMKEKGDIPEGYSVSREKKERFSLILESASTNQTSMYLCASEERANVLTFGAGSRLTVL.

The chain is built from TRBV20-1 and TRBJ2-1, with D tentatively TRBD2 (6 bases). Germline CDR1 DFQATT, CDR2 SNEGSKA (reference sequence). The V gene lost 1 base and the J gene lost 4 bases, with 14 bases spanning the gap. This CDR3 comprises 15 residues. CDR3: CSARGGRGFYNEQFF. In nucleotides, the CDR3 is TGCAGTGCTAGAGGAGGGCGGGGATTTTACAATGAGCAGTTCTTC.

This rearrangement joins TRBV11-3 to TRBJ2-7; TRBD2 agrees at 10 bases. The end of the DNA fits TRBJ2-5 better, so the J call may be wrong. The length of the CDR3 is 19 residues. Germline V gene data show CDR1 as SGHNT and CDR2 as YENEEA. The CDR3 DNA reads TGTGCCAGCAGCTTAGCTTTCAAGTCGGAAGCGGGGGGGCGGGAGACCCAGTACTTC. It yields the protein CASSLAFKSEAGGRETQYF.

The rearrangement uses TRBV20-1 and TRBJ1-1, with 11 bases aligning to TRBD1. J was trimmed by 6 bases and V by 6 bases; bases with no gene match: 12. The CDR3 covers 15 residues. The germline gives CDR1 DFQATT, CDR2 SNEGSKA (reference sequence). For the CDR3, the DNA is TGCAGTGCGAGGACAGGGGGCGCGGTGGATGCTGAAGCTTTCTTT. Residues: CSARTGGAVDAEAFF.

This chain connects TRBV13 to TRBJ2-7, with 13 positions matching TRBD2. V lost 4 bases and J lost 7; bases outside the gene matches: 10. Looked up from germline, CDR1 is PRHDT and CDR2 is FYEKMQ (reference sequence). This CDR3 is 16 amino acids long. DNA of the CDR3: TGTGCCAGCAGCTCCACCGGACTAGCGGGGGTGAATGAGCAGTACTTC. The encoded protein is CASSSTGLAGVNEQYF.

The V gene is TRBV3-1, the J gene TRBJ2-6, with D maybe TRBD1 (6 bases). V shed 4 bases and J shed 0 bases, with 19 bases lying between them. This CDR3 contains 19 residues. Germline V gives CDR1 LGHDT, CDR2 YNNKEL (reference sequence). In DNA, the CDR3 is TGTGCCAGCAGCCCCCTCGTTCGGACAGTCAGCTCTGGGGCCAACGTCCTGACTTTC. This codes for CASSPLVRTVSSGANVLTF.

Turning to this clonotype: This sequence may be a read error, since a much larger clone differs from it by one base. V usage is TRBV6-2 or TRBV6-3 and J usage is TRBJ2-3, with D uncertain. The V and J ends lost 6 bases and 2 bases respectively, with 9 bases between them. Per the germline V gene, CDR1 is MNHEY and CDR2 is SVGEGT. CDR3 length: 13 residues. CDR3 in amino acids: CASRTYHTDTQYF. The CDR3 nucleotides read TGTGCCAGCAGGACCTATCACACAGATACGCAGTATTTT.

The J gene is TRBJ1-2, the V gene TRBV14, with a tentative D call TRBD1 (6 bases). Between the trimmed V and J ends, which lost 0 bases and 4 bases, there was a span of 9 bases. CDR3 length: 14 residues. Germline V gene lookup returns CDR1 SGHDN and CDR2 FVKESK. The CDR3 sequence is CASSQDKQGYGYTF. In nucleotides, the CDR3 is TGTGCCAGCAGCCAAGATAAACAGGGCTATGGCTACACCTTC.